Below are 29 T cell receptor beta chains sequenced from a single sample in a study. Cells sorted as Tregs were CD4+, CD25+ and CD127-/low. TCRdb ran MiXCR on the 5' RACE reads and lists one entry per CDR3 protein. Here the sample spans approximately 58,000 distinct CDR3 sequences, about 26% being singletons. The sequenced material came from tumor-infiltrating Tregs sorted from the breast tumor. These receptors were collected from a female donor with breast cancer.

A word on this clonotype: An end of the junction differs from the germline gene, which may be a read error. This chain uses TRBV5-1 with TRBJ2-1; 8 bases agree with TRBD1. Germline values: CDR1 SGHRS, CDR2 YFSETQ. The CDR3 consists of 16 residues. The CDR3 is CASGLSGGNVRNEQSF. The DNA for the CDR3 is TGCGCCAGCGGCTTGTCAGGGGGCAATGTACGCAATGAGCAGTCCTTC.

With regard to this clonotype: Germline and junction disagree at one end, which may indicate a read error. The chain is built from TRBV9 and TRBJ2-1; TRBD2 matches 10 bases. Looked up from germline, CDR1 is SGDLS and CDR2 is YYNGEE. There are 15 residues in the CDR3. The CDR3 DNA is TGTGCCAGCAGCGTTCAAGGACTAGCGGACAATGAGCAGTGCTTC. It encodes CASSVQGLADNEQCF.

J is TRBJ2-7 and V is TRBV7-2; 14 bases agree with TRBD2. In germline, CDR1 is SGHTA, CDR2 FQGNSA. This CDR3 is built from 18 residues. V gave up 5 bases and J gave up 0 bases; unmatched junction bases: 9. The CDR3: CASSVPTSGRANSYEQYF. DNA of the CDR3: TGTGCCAGCAGCGTCCCGACTAGCGGGAGGGCAAACTCCTACGAGCAGTACTTC.

V gene TRBV5-1 combines with J gene TRBJ2-5; TRBD2 matches at 9 bases. Germline assignment: CDR1 SGHRS and CDR2 YFSETQ. This CDR3 region has 16 residues. V was pared by 6 bases and J by 3 bases, with 12 bases of the junction left unmatched. DNA for the CDR3: TGCGCCAGCATGGGGGAGACTAGCGGACTCAAAGAGACCCAGTACTTC. It yields the protein CASMGETSGLKETQYF.

This clonotype was observed many times. CDR3 in DNA: TGCGCCAGCAGCCTAGGGACTAGCATCGATGAGCAGTTCTTC. It is translated as CASSLGTSIDEQFF. The chain uses TRBV5-1 and TRBJ2-1, with 9 bases identical to TRBD2. V lost 4 bases and J lost 8; bases outside the gene matches: 7. The CDR3 is made up of 14 amino acids. CDR1 SGHRS and CDR2 YFSETQ come from the germline V gene. The variable domain in full, completed from reference TRBV5-1 and TRBJ2-1, reads KAGVTQTPRYLIKTRGQQVTLSCSPISGHRSVSWYQQTPGQGLQFLFEYFSETQRNKGNFPGRFSGRQFSNSRSEMNVSTLELGDSALYLCASSLGTSIDEQFFGPGTRLTVL.

This clonotype occurred many times. The chain links TRBV28 to TRBJ2-3; no clear D. CDR3 length equals 13 residues. The V and J ends lost 5 bases and 3 bases respectively, with 9 bases between them. CDR1 and CDR2 (germline): MDHEN, SYDVKM. The CDR3 loop is CASSPSFTDTQYF. The DNA for the CDR3 is TGTGCCAGCAGTCCCAGCTTTACAGATACGCAGTATTTT.

A few counts support this clonotype. The chain combines TRBV7-8 with TRBJ1-4; possibly TRBD1 for D (5 bases). The CDR3 totals 16 residues. V lost 2 bases to trimming and J lost 4 bases, with 14 bases between them. In germline, CDR1 is SGHVS, CDR2 FQNEAQ. CDR3 in amino acids: CASSLKGRRGNEKLFF. The CDR3 DNA reads as TGTGCCAGCAGCTTAAAAGGGAGGAGGGGTAATGAAAAACTGTTTTTT.

CDR3 bases: TGTGCCAGGGACCGGGACAGGGGCGCTGAAGCTTTCTTT. Protein product: CARDRDRGAEAFF. The J gene is TRBJ1-1, the V gene TRBV27; 10 positions agree with TRBD1. The CDR3 consists of 13 residues. With 9 bases clipped from V and 6 bases from J, the junction kept 7 bases outside the gene matches. Germline V lookup: CDR1 MNHEY, CDR2 SMNVEV (reference sequence).

This clonotype was recorded a few times. DNA of the CDR3: TGTGCCAGCGGCCCTCTAGCGGGGGTCCCGGGCGGGGAGCTGTTTTTT. It yields the protein CASGPLAGVPGGELFF. The chain is built from TRBV7-2 and TRBJ2-2; 10 positions agree with TRBD2. V was pared by 8 bases and J by 7 bases, with 13 bases of the junction left unmatched. The CDR3 sequence is 16 residues long. CDR1 SGHTA and CDR2 FQGNSA come from the germline V gene.

V gene TRBV25-1 combines with J gene TRBJ2-1; D unresolved. The CDR3 covers 14 residues. Germline loops: CDR1 MGHDK, CDR2 SYGVNS. V was clipped by 2 bases and J by 6 bases, with 11 bases between them. The CDR3 sequence: CASSEQSWGNEQFF. CDR3 nucleotide sequence: TGTGCCAGCAGTGAACAGTCGTGGGGCAATGAGCAGTTCTTC.

The chain joins TRBV29-1 to TRBJ2-3, with a weak D call TRBD1 (7 bases). CDR1 and CDR2 from the germline V gene are SQVTM and ANQGSEA. V lost 5 bases to trimming and J lost 4 bases, with 13 bases between them. This CDR3 is 13 amino acids long. Here the CDR3 DNA reads TGCAGCGTTAGTTCCAGGGGGGCAGATACGCAGTATTTT. It codes for CSVSSRGADTQYF.

The chain carries TRBV5-1 and TRBJ2-2; D possibly corresponds to TRBD1 (5 bases). Deletions cut 4 bases from V and 1 base from J, with 11 bases between. Germline-derived CDR1 and CDR2 are SGHRS and YFSETQ. This CDR3 region has 15 residues. CDR3 in amino acids: CASSQSTGNTGELFF. The CDR3 nucleotides read TGCGCCAGCAGCCAGAGTACAGGGAACACCGGGGAGCTGTTTTTT.

The rearrangement joins TRBV4-1 to TRBJ2-6, with 7 bases aligning to TRBD1. CDR1 and CDR2 (germline): MGHRA, YSYEKL. This CDR3 has 19 residues. V was pared by 0 bases and J by 1 base, with 9 bases of the junction left unmatched. The CDR3 reads CASSQDRRTGRSGANVLTF. The CDR3 DNA is TGCGCCAGCAGCCAAGATCGGCGGACAGGACGTTCTGGGGCCAACGTCCTGACTTTC.

J is TRBJ2-7 and V is TRBV20-1; TRBD2 is a possible D gene (6 bases). Germline lookup yields CDR1 DFQATT and CDR2 SNEGSKA (reference sequence). V dropped 7 bases and J dropped 4 bases, with 17 bases sitting between them. The CDR3 covers 13 residues. The CDR3 loop reads CSVILTGTYEQYF. As DNA, the CDR3 is TGCAGTGTTATACTTACCGGGACTTACGAGCAGTACTTC.

This clonotype was seen repeatedly, ten times or more. The rearrangement joins TRBV7-2 to TRBJ1-1; D perhaps matches TRBD1 (5 bases). There are 15 residues in the CDR3. Germline assignment: CDR1 SGHTA and CDR2 FQGNSA. The V and J ends lost 5 bases and 8 bases respectively, with 21 bases between them. CDR3 nucleotides: TGTGCCAGCAGCCCCCGCCAGCTAATGAACAGGGAAGCTTTCTTT. This gives the protein CASSPRQLMNREAFF.

The V gene is TRBV3-1, the J gene TRBJ2-7, with D possibly being TRBD1 (5 bases). The CDR3 runs 13 residues. Germline CDR1 LGHDT, CDR2 YNNKEL (reference sequence). Trimming pared 6 bases from V and 7 bases from J, leaving 16 bases between. In nucleotides, the CDR3 is TGTGCCAGCAGTCAATGGGGCGCCTCAGAGCAGTACTTC. It translates to CASSQWGASEQYF.

This clonotype was seen a few times. The V and J genes are TRBV9 and TRBJ2-3; 11 bases are a match to TRBD2. The CDR3 has 19 residues. The germline gives CDR1 SGDLS, CDR2 YYNGEE. V shed 0 bases, J shed 2 bases, and the junction held 11 bases outside the gene matches. CDR3 coding DNA: TGTGCCAGCAGCGTAGCCCCGTCTAGCGGGGGGCCAAACACAGATACGCAGTATTTT. Its protein is CASSVAPSSGGPNTDTQYF.

Remarks on this clonotype: At one of its ends the junction is not consistent with the germline gene, which may arise from a read error. CDR3 sequence: CTSSVVEGNGYTF. The CDR3, as DNA: TGTACCAGCAGCGTAGTGGAAGGGAATGGCTACACCTTC. The chain joins TRBV9 to TRBJ1-2, with unresolved D. This CDR3 contains 13 residues. The germline V gene encodes CDR1 SGDLS and CDR2 YYNGEE.

V and J are TRBV11-2 and TRBJ2-1; a weak D match, TRBD2 (5 bases). The CDR3 runs to 16 residues. V lost 7 bases and J 4 bases, leaving 20 bases between the germline ends. Germline lookup yields CDR1 SGHAT and CDR2 FQNNGV. The CDR3 is CASTLRPGNSYNEQFF. The CDR3 DNA reads as TGTGCCAGCACCCTTAGACCGGGGAATTCTTACAATGAGCAGTTCTTC.

This clonotype has at least ten counts. The chain links TRBV28 to TRBJ1-5; unclear D gene. CDR1 is MDHEN, CDR2 SYDVKM, per germline. This CDR3 comprises 12 residues. The germline V and J ends were trimmed by 5 bases and 5 bases, with 7 bases remaining between them. The CDR3 region has the DNA TGTGCCAGCAGTCCTCGTTATCAGCCCCAGCATTTT. This encodes CASSPRYQPQHF.

This clonotype was counted a few times. This chain joins TRBV7-2 and TRBJ2-1; 12 bases fit TRBD2. This CDR3 region has 16 residues. The V gene's germline CDR1 is SGHTA and CDR2 FQGNSA. J lost 6 bases, V lost 0 bases, and 3 bases had no gene match. The CDR3 loop reads CASSLAGTSGFNEQFF. The CDR3 DNA follows: TGTGCCAGCAGCTTAGCGGGGACTAGCGGGTTCAATGAGCAGTTCTTC.

This clonotype came up many times. The chain links TRBV2 to TRBJ1-5, with D unresolved. The CDR3 has 14 amino acids. Germline loops: CDR1 SNHLY, CDR2 FYNNEI. Trimming removed 0 bases at V and 7 bases at J, with 10 bases between. The chain's CDR3 is CASSEASFWQPQHF. DNA for the CDR3: TGTGCCAGCAGTGAAGCGTCATTCTGGCAGCCCCAGCATTTT.

The table lists this clonotype with many counts. J is TRBJ2-3 and V is TRBV12-3 or TRBV12-4; 9 nucleotides align to TRBD2. The trim removed 5 bases at V and 10 bases at J, leaving 13 bases unmatched. The CDR3 runs to 15 residues. The CDR3 spells CASSAAQIAGVPQYF. The CDR3 DNA follows: TGTGCCAGCAGTGCGGCCCAAATAGCGGGAGTGCCGCAGTATTTT.

V and J are TRBV3-1 and TRBJ2-5; D possibly corresponds to TRBD1 (6 bases). The V gene lost 4 bases and the J gene lost 5 bases, with 11 bases spanning the gap. Per germline, CDR1 LGHDT and CDR2 YNNKEL (reference sequence). This CDR3 comprises 13 residues. The CDR3 sequence is CASSRRGVETQYF. CDR3 nucleotides: TGTGCCAGCAGCCGCAGGGGCGTGGAGACCCAGTACTTC.

About this clonotype itself: This may be a read error, as it is one base from a much larger clone. Given the absence of the conserved phenylalanine or tryptophan at the CDR3 end, a read error is likely. This chain links TRBV5-1 with TRBJ1-1; unclear D gene. This CDR3 region has 12 residues. Trimming left V 1 base short and J 1 base short, with 2 bases between. Germline V gene lookup returns CDR1 SGHRS and CDR2 YFSETQ. The CDR3 DNA sequence: TGCGCCAGCAGCTTGTGGAACACTGAAGCTTTCTCT. Translating gives CASSLWNTEAFS.

This clonotype was detected a few times. V is TRBV7-2 and J is TRBJ2-3; D is unclear. Trimming left V 5 bases short and J 1 base short, with 4 bases between. The germline V gene has CDR1 SGHTA and CDR2 FQGNSA. The CDR3 runs 12 residues. CDR3 residues: CASSPRTDTQYF. Here the CDR3 DNA reads TGTGCCAGCAGCCCCCGCACAGATACGCAGTATTTT. Variable domain in full (rest from reference TRBV7-2 and TRBJ2-3): GAGVSQSPSNKVTEKGKDVELRCDPISGHTALYWYRQSLGQGLEFLIYFQGNSAPDKSGLPSDRFSAERTGGSVSTLTIQRTQQEDSAVYLCASSPRTDTQYFGPGTRLTVL.

The J gene is TRBJ1-4, the V gene TRBV6-5; no reliable D call. Trimming shortened V by 6 bases and J by 7 bases, and 15 bases separated the two germline ends. CDR1 is MNHEY and CDR2 is SVGAGI in the germline V gene. The CDR3 consists of 14 residues. DNA of the CDR3: TGTGCCAGCAGGGGAGTTCTTCGGTCTGAAAAACTGTTTTTT. This codes for CASRGVLRSEKLFF.

Turning to this clonotype: Germline is not matched at one junction end, which may reflect a read error. The V call is TRBV7-7, the J call TRBJ2-2; 10 bases match TRBD2. The CDR3 runs 15 residues. The V gene's germline CDR1 is SSHAT and CDR2 FNYEAQ (reference sequence). The CDR3 sequence is CASSFGTSDTGELFF. In DNA, the CDR3 is TGTGCTAGCAGTTTCGGGACTAGCGACACCGGGGAGCTGTTTTTT.

The J gene is TRBJ2-3, the V gene TRBV9, with D unclear. The V gene's germline CDR1 is SGDLS and CDR2 YYNGEE. Trimming shortened V by 0 bases and J by 2 bases, and 7 bases separated the two germline ends. The CDR3 runs to 14 residues. The CDR3 sequence is CASSVVSNTDTQYF. In DNA, the CDR3 is TGTGCCAGCAGCGTAGTTTCTAACACAGATACGCAGTATTTT.